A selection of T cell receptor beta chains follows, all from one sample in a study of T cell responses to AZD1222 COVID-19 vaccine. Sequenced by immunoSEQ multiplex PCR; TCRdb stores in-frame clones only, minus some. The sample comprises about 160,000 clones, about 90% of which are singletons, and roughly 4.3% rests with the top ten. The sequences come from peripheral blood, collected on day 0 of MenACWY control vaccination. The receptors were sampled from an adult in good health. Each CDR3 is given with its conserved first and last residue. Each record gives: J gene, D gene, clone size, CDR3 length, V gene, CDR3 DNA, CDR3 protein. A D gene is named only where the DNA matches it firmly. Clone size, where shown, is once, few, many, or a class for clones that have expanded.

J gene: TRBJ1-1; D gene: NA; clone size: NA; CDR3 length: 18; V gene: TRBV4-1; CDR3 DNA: TGCGCCAGCAGCCAATGGGGAGGCGGGGCACAGTGGGGAACTGAAGCTTTCTTT; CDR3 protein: CASSQWGGGAQWGTEAFF
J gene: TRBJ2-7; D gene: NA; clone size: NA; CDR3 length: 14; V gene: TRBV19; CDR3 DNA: TGTGCCAGTAGTATGTCCAGGGGTTTGTCTGAGCAGTACTTC; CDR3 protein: CASSMSRGLSEQYF
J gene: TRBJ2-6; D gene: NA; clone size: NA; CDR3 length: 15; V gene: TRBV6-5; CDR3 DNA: TGTGCCAGCAGTTACTCCGGCTCTGGGGCCAACGTCCTGACTTTC; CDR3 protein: CASSYSGSGANVLTF
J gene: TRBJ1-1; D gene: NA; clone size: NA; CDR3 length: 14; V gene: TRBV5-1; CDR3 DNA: TGCGCCAGCAGCTTGAGCCTCGAAAGCACTGAAGCTTTCTTT; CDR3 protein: CASSLSLESTEAFF
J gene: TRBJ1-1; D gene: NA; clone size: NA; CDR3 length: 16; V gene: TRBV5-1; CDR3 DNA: TGCGCCAGCAGCTTGGAGGGCGTGGGGGCGAACACTGAAGCTTTCTTT; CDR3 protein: CASSLEGVGANTEAFF
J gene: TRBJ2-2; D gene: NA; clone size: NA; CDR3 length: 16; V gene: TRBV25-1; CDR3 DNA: TGTGCCAGCAGTGAATTGGAGGAACCGAACACCGGGGAGCTGTTTTTT; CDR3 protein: CASSELEEPNTGELFF
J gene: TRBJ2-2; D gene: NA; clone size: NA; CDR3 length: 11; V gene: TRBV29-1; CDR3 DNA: TGCAGCGTGCAGGACAGCGGGGAGCTGTTTTTT; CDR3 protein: CSVQDSGELFF
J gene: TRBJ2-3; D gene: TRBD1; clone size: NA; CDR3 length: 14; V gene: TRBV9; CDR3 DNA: TGTGCCAGCAGCGTGGGACAGTACACAGATACGCAGTATTTT; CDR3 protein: CASSVGQYTDTQYF
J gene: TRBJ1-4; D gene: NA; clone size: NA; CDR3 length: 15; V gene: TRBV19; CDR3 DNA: TGTGCCAGTAGTAACCACGGGCCGCGGGGTGAAAAACTGTTTTTT; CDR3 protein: CASSNHGPRGEKLFF
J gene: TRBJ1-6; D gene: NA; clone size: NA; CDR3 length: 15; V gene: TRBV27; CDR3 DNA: TGTGCCAGCAGTTTAACCCCGAAAGGGAATTCACCCCTCCACTTT; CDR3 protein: CASSLTPKGNSPLHF
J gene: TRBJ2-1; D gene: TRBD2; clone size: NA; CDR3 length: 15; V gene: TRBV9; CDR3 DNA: TGTGCCAGCAGCGTAGAACGGGAGGGGTACAATGAGCAGTTCTTC; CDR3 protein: CASSVEREGYNEQFF
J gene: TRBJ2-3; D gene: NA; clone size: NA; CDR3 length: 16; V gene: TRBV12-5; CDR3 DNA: TGTGCTAGTGGTTTGGAGGCGGGAAGTAGTGGGGATACGCAGTATTTT; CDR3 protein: CASGLEAGSSGDTQYF
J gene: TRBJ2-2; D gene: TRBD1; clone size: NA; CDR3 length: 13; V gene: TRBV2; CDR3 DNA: TGTGCTATTTTGACAGGGGTGACCGGGGAGCTGTTTTTT; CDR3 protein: CAILTGVTGELFF
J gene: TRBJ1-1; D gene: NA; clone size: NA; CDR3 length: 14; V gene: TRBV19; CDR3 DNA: TGTGCCAGTCTAGGCCGCCCCCGGGGAACTGAAGCTTTCTTT; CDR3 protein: CASLGRPRGTEAFF
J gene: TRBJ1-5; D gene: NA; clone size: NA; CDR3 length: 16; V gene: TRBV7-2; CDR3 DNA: TGTGCCAGCAGTCGGAGGTCGGGGAGTGGGGACCAGCCCCAGCATTTT; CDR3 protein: CASSRRSGSGDQPQHF
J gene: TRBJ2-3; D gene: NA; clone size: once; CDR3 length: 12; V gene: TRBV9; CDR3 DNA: TGTGCCAGCAGCCCCCACACAGATACGCAGTATTTT; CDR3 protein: CASSPHTDTQYF
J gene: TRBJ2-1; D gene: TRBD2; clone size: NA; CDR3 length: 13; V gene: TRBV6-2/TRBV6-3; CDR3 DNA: TGTGCCAGCAGCTCCTTTAGCGGGTCGAAGCAGTTCTTC; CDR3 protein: CASSSFSGSKQFF
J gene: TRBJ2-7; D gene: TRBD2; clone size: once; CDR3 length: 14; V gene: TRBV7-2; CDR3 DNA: TGTGCCACGGGGGGACTCTCTTCATCCTACGAGCAGTACTTC; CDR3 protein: CATGGLSSSYEQYF
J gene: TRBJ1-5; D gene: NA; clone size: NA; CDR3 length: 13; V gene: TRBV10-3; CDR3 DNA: TGTGCCATCAGACAGGCCCTCGGGCAGCCCCAGCATTTT; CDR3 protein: CAIRQALGQPQHF
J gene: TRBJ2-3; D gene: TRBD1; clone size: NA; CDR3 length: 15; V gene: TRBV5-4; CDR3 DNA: TGTGCCAGCAGACGGACAGGGGGCGGCACAGATACGCAGTATTTT; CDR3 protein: CASRRTGGGTDTQYF
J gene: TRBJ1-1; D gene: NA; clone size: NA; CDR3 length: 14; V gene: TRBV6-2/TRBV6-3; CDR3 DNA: TGTGCCAGCAGCAACCAAACCCCGAGGTCTGAAGCTTTCTTT; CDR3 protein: CASSNQTPRSEAFF
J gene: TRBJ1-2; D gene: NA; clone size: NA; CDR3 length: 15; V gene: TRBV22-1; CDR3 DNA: TGTCCTGGGAGCGCACGTGGGCCGAAAGGCTATGGCTACACCTTC; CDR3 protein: CPGSARGPKGYGYTF
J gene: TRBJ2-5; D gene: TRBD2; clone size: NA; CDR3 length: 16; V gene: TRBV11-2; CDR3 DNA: TGTGCCAGCAGCTTAGATTTGGCGGGAGGGGGGGAGACCCAGTACTTC; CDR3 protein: CASSLDLAGGGETQYF
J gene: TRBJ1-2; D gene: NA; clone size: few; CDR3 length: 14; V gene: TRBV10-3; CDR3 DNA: TGTGCCATCACCTCCGGGACGACTGAGGGTGGCTACACCTTC; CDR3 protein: CAITSGTTEGGYTF
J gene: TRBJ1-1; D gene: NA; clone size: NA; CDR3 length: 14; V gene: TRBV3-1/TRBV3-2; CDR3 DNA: TGTGCCAGCAGCCCTTCTTCAGCGAACACTGAAGCTTTCTTT; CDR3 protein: CASSPSSANTEAFF
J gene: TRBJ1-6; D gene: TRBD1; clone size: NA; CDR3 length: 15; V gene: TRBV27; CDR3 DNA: TGTGCCAGCAGTTCCTCCGGGACAGGGGGCTCACCCCTCCACTTT; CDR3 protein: CASSSSGTGGSPLHF
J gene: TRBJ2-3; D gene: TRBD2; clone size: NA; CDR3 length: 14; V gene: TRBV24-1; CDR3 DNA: TGTGCCACCAGGACCGGGGGGAGCACAGATACGCAGTATTTT; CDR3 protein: CATRTGGSTDTQYF
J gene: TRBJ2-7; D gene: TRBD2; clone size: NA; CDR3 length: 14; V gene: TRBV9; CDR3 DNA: TGTGCCAGCAGCAGCGTGGGGGGGAAGGACGAGCAGTACTTC; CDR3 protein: CASSSVGGKDEQYF
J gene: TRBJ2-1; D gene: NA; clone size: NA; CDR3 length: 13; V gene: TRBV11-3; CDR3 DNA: TGTGCCAGCAGCTTACACGGCTACAATGAGCAGTTCTTC; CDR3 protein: CASSLHGYNEQFF
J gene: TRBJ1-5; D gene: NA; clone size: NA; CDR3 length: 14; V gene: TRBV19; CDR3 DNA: TGTGCCAGTAGTATATCCAGAAGCAATCAGCCCCAGCATTTT; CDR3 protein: CASSISRSNQPQHF
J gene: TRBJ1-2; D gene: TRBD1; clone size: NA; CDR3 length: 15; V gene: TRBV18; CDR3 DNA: TGTGCCAGCTCACCCCTCGACAGGGGGAACTATGGCTACACCTTC; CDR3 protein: CASSPLDRGNYGYTF
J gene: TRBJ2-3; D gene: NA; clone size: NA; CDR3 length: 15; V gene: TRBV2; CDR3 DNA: TGTGCCAGCAGTCCAGGGGCCATTAGCACAGATACGCAGTATTTT; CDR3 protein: CASSPGAISTDTQYF
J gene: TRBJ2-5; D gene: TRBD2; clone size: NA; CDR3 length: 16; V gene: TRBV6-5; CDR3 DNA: TGTGCCAGCAGTTACCGACTAGCCTGGTACCAAGAGACCCAGTACTTC; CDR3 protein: CASSYRLAWYQETQYF
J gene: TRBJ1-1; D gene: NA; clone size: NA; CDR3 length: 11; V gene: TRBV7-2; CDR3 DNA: TGTGCCAGCTCCCGCAACACTGAAGCTTTCTTT; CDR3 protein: CASSRNTEAFF
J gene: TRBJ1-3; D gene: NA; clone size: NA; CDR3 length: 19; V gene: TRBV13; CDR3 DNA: TGTGCCAGCAGCCCGCAAAGGATGGTCCAGGGATCGTCAGGAAACACCATATATTTT; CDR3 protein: CASSPQRMVQGSSGNTIYF
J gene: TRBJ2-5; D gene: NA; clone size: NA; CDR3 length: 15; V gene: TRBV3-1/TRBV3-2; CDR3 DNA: TGTGCCAGCAGCCAAAGGGGGGCTGGGGTAGAGACCCAGTACTTC; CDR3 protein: CASSQRGAGVETQYF
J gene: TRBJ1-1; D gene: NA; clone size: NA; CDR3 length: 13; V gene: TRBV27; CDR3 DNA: TGTGCCAGCAGAACGAACTTGAACACTGAAGCTTTCTTT; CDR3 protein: CASRTNLNTEAFF
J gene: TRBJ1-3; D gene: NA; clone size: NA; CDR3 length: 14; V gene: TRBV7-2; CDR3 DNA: TGTGCCAGCAGTGAGGGGGGTGGTGGAAACACCATATATTTT; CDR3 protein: CASSEGGGGNTIYF
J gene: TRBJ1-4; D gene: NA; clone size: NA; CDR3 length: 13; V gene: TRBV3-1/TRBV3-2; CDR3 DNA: TGTGCCAGCAGCCAAGATCTGAATGAAAAACTGTTTTTT; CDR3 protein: CASSQDLNEKLFF
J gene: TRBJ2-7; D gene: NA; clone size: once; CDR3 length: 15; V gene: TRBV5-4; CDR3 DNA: TGTGCCAGCAGCCAGGGCTCCCGGGGGATATACGAGCAGTACTTC; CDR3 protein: CASSQGSRGIYEQYF
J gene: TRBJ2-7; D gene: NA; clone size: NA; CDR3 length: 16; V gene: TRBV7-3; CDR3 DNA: TGTGCCAGCAGCCCCAAGCACCAGGAGTTTTCCTACGAGCAGTACTTC; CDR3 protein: CASSPKHQEFSYEQYF
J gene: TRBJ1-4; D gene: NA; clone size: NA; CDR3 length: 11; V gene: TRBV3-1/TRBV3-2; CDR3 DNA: TGTGCCAGCAGCCAAGAGGGAAAACTGTTTTTT; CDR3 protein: CASSQEGKLFF
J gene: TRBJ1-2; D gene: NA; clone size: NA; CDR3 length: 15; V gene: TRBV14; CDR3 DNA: TGTGCCAGCAGCCAAAGCCGGGGTCGGCAGGGTGGCTACACCTTC; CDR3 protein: CASSQSRGRQGGYTF
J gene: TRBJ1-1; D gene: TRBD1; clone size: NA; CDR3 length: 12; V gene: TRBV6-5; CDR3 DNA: TGTGCCAGCACCCCGGACAGGGTTGAAGCTTTCTTT; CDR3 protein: CASTPDRVEAFF
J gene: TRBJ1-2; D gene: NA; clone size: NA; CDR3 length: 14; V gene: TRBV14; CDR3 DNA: TGTGCCAGCAGCCAAGGTTCAGGGGTCTATGGCTACACCTTC; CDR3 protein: CASSQGSGVYGYTF